One sample yielded the 29 T cell receptor beta chains listed below, sequenced in a study of shared clonotypes between healthy human individuals. TCRdb's table, derived via immunoSEQ multiplex PCR, lists solely in-frame clones and lacks some. The sample has around 2,100,000 clones, about 95% seen once. The naive CD8 subset, CD45RO-negative cells positively selected for CCR7, excluded terminally differentiated effector memory CD45RA+ cells. The sample taken for sequencing was naive CD8+ T cells sorted from blood. These receptors were taken from a man aged 18 to 29 in good health.

The CDR3 sequence: CASSQATTRSYNEQFF. The CDR3 nucleotides are TGCGCCAGCAGCCAAGCGACTACCCGCTCCTACAATGAGCAGTTCTTC. The V call is TRBV4-1, the J call TRBJ2-1; a possible D gene is TRBD2 (5 bases). The germline V and J ends were trimmed by 1 base and 0 bases, with 10 bases remaining between them. In germline, CDR1 is MGHRA, CDR2 YSYEKL. The CDR3 loop spans 16 amino acids.

The chain couples TRBV4-1 to TRBJ2-7; 7 positions agree with TRBD1. Trimming took 4 bases from V and 3 from J; bases not matched to a gene: 9. Germline V gives CDR1 MGHRA, CDR2 YSYEKL. CDR3 length: 15 amino acids. The CDR3 DNA sequence: TGCGCCAGCAGCCTCGACAGGGCAGTGGTCTACGAGCAGTACTTC. It translates to CASSLDRAVVYEQYF.

This clone was seen a single time. The rearrangement uses TRBV6-1 and TRBJ2-7, with 9 bases fitting TRBD1. CDR3 length equals 16 residues. The junction had 8 bases not matched to a gene; V was cut back by 3 bases and J by 2 bases. Germline lookup yields CDR1 MNHNS and CDR2 SASEGT. CDR3 sequence: CASSESLGTGTYEQYF. The CDR3 DNA reads as TGTGCCAGCAGTGAGTCCCTCGGGACAGGGACCTACGAGCAGTACTTC.

The chain uses TRBV4-2 and TRBJ1-2; a weak D match, TRBD1 (5 bases). This CDR3 is built from 13 residues. Germline values: CDR1 LGHNA, CDR2 YNFKEQ. The V and J ends lost 1 base and 6 bases respectively, with 9 bases between them. The DNA of the CDR3 is TGTGCCAGCAGCCAAGGGGGGGTTGATGGCTACACCTTC. This translates into CASSQGGVDGYTF.

This clone was recorded once. This sample includes further DNA sequences coding for the same CDR3. J is TRBJ2-7 and V is TRBV4-1, with 7 bases matching TRBD1. V trimming: 1 base; J trimming: 2 bases; junction bases outside the gene matches: 2. Germline CDR1 reads MGHRA; CDR2 reads YSYEKL. CDR3 length: 14 residues. The CDR3 sequence: CASSQGRGPYEQYF. CDR3 DNA sequence: TGCGCCAGCAGCCAAGGTAGGGGGCCCTACGAGCAGTACTTC.

On this clone itself: This same CDR3 is encoded by further DNA sequences in the sample. V usage is TRBV6-5 and J usage is TRBJ1-1; 7 nucleotides agree with TRBD1. This CDR3 contains 15 residues. V was pared by 3 bases and J by 0 bases, with 4 bases of the junction left unmatched. The germline V gene has CDR1 MNHEY and CDR2 SVGAGI. The CDR3 reads CASSYQGGLNTEAFF. CDR3 nucleotides: TGTGCCAGCAGTTATCAGGGGGGGCTGAACACTGAAGCTTTCTTT.

This rearrangement joins TRBV19 to TRBJ2-7; 8 positions agree with TRBD2. The junction had 12 bases not matched to a gene; V was cut back by 3 bases and J by 5 bases. Germline values: CDR1 LNHDA, CDR2 SQIVND (reference sequence). The CDR3 is 16 residues long. CDR3 sequence: CASSIPPYREGHEQYF. The CDR3 DNA reads TGTGCCAGTAGTATCCCCCCCTACCGGGAGGGCCACGAGCAGTACTTC.

This chain joins TRBV19 and TRBJ1-2, with D perhaps matching TRBD1 (6 bases). Trimming removed 1 base from V and 6 bases from J, with 12 bases in between. Germline values: CDR1 LNHDA, CDR2 SQIVND (reference sequence). This CDR3 spans 14 amino acids. The CDR3 DNA follows: TGTGCCAGTAGTATAGTGGGGGCAGGGGATGGCTACACCTTC. Protein: CASSIVGAGDGYTF.

The DNA of the CDR3 is TGTGCCAGCAGTTACGCCGGGACAGGGAGCGAGCAGTACTTC. As protein: CASSYAGTGSEQYF. The rearrangement joins TRBV6-5 to TRBJ2-7; 9 bases match TRBD1. CDR3 length equals 14 residues. Trimming took 2 bases from V and 6 from J; bases not matched to a gene: 5. CDR1 MNHEY and CDR2 SVGAGI come from the germline V gene.

This chain joins TRBV27 and TRBJ1-2; D remains unclear. The ends were cut back, 2 bases at V and 7 bases at J, with 14 bases in the middle. This CDR3 has 14 residues. CDR1 and CDR2 from the germline V gene are MNHEY and SMNVEV (reference sequence). Written as DNA, the CDR3 is TGTGCCAGCAGTTTAATTGGAGGAGTGGGTGGCTACACCTTC. Its translation is CASSLIGGVGGYTF.

This clone was found once. The V and J genes are TRBV27 and TRBJ2-7; a weak D match, TRBD2 (5 bases). The CDR3 covers 14 residues. Germline CDR1 reads MNHEY; CDR2 reads SMNVEV (reference sequence). Trimming took off 2 bases at V and 1 base at J, with 9 bases between the two ends. The CDR3: CASSLRRASYEQYF. The CDR3 DNA follows: TGTGCCAGCAGTTTACGGCGGGCATCCTACGAGCAGTACTTC.

The chain employs TRBV9 and TRBJ2-7; 7 bases line up with TRBD2. This CDR3 is built from 16 residues. The V and J ends lost 3 bases and 4 bases, in that order; junction bases with no gene match: 13. Germline assignment: CDR1 SGDLS and CDR2 YYNGEE. CDR3 sequence reads: CASSAPGDAGVYEQYF. In DNA, the CDR3 is TGTGCCAGCAGCGCCCCTGGGGACGCGGGGGTTTACGAGCAGTACTTC.

The rearrangement uses TRBV5-5 and TRBJ1-5; D not certain. Germline V CDR1 and CDR2: SGHKS, YYEKEE (reference sequence). Deletions cut 0 bases from V and 9 bases from J, with 10 bases between. This CDR3 spans 13 amino acids. The CDR3 DNA follows: TGTGCCAGCAGCTTGGACAGTCCAGGGCCCCAGCATTTT. Encoded protein: CASSLDSPGPQHF.

V and J are TRBV7-9 and TRBJ2-7; 8 positions agree with TRBD1. V gave up 5 bases and J gave up 2 bases; unmatched junction bases: 8. Looked up from germline, CDR1 is SEHNR and CDR2 is FQNEAQ (reference sequence). The CDR3 has 15 amino acids. The CDR3 spells CASSPGTGSPYEQYF. The CDR3 DNA sequence: TGTGCCAGCAGCCCCGGGACAGGTAGTCCCTACGAGCAGTACTTC.

The chain joins TRBV11-2 to TRBJ1-5; D uncertain. Trimming cost V 0 bases and J 0 bases, with 3 bases left between them. In germline, CDR1 is SGHAT, CDR2 FQNNGV. This CDR3 contains 14 residues. The CDR3 nucleotides are TGTGCCAGCAGCTTAGATGTTAGCAATCAGCCCCAGCATTTT. Translating it yields CASSLDVSNQPQHF. The full variable domain, with the rest looked up from reference TRBV11-2 and TRBJ1-5, is EAGVAQSPRYKIIEKRQSVAFWCNPISGHATLYWYQQILGQGPKLLIQFQNNGVVDDSQLPKDRFSAERLKGVDSTLKIQPAKLEDSAVYLCASSLDVSNQPQHFGDGTRLSIL.

This clone was seen only a few times. This chain connects TRBV11-2 to TRBJ1-6; 9 bases align to TRBD1. The germline CDR1 and CDR2 sequences are SGHAT and FQNNGV. CDR3 size: 14 residues. With 1 base clipped from V and 9 bases from J, the junction kept 1 base outside the gene matches. CDR3 protein: CASSLVTGGSPLHF. In DNA, the CDR3 is TGTGCCAGCAGCTTAGTGACAGGGGGTTCACCCCTCCACTTT.

V and J are TRBV4-1 and TRBJ2-5; TRBD1 matches at 9 bases. Germline loops: CDR1 MGHRA, CDR2 YSYEKL. There are 15 residues in the CDR3. CDR3 DNA: TGCGGACTCGCTTCTTGGGGACAGGGCCAAGAGACCCAGTACTTC. Residues: CGLASWGQGQETQYF.

V gene TRBV18 combines with J gene TRBJ2-7; TRBD1 matches at 8 bases. V was clipped by 6 bases and J by 4 bases; unmatched bases: 8. This CDR3 contains 14 residues. Germline CDR1 is KGHSH and CDR2 is LQKENI. CDR3: CASSQGAGGYEQYF. In DNA, the CDR3 is TGTGCCAGCTCCCAGGGGGCTGGAGGATACGAGCAGTACTTC.

The chain combines TRBV10-2 with TRBJ2-7, with D hard to call. Germline values: CDR1 WSHSY, CDR2 SAAADI. Trimming stripped 3 bases from V and 0 bases from J, with 6 bases between. The CDR3 extends over 13 amino acids. The CDR3 protein is CASSDSTSYEQYF. The CDR3 DNA is TGCGCCAGCAGTGATTCTACCTCCTACGAGCAGTACTTC.

This chain links TRBV10-2 with TRBJ2-7, with 7 positions matching TRBD2. V shed 4 bases, J shed 3 bases, and the junction held 6 bases outside the gene matches. Germline V gives CDR1 WSHSY, CDR2 SAAADI. The CDR3 loop spans 14 amino acids. The CDR3 here is CASSGLALIYEQYF. The CDR3, as DNA: TGCGCCAGCAGTGGACTAGCTCTAATCTACGAGCAGTACTTC.

The V call is TRBV7-9, the J call TRBJ2-7; D is perhaps TRBD2 (6 bases). The germline V gene encodes CDR1 SEHNR and CDR2 FQNEAQ (reference sequence). Trimming cost V 3 bases and J 5 bases, with 17 bases left between them. The CDR3 covers 15 residues. CDR3 protein: CASSFGVGGVDEQYF. The CDR3 bases are TGTGCCAGCAGCTTCGGGGTCGGGGGAGTTGACGAGCAGTACTTC.

Points on this clone: Other DNA sequences in the same sample also yield this CDR3. The genes are TRBV29-1 and TRBJ2-1, with D hard to call. V lost 6 bases, J lost 5 bases, and 5 bases lay in between. The CDR3 extends over 10 amino acids. Germline loops: CDR1 SQVTM, CDR2 ANQGSEA. The CDR3 loop reads CSVEDNEQFF. The CDR3 region has the DNA TGCAGCGTCGAGGACAATGAGCAGTTCTTC.

This chain uses TRBV30 with TRBJ1-4; D is perhaps TRBD1 (5 bases). The germline V and J ends were trimmed by 4 bases and 7 bases, with 13 bases remaining between them. The length of the CDR3 is 13 residues. From germline, CDR1 is GTSNPN and CDR2 SVGIG (reference sequence). CDR3 in DNA: TGTGCCTGGAAGGCAGGGAGGAGTGAAAAACTGTTTTTT. Amino acids: CAWKAGRSEKLFF.

This clone was found once. The genes are TRBV5-1 and TRBJ1-1; D gene ambiguous. V gave up 4 bases and J gave up 8 bases, with 9 bases separating them. The CDR3 spans 11 residues. Germline V gene data show CDR1 as SGHRS and CDR2 as YFSETQ. CDR3 loop: CASSEGLEAFF. DNA of the CDR3: TGCGCCAGCAGCGAGGGCCTGGAAGCTTTCTTT.

The rearrangement uses TRBV5-6 and TRBJ2-7, with D tentatively TRBD1 or TRBD2 (5 bases each). Looked up from germline, CDR1 is SGHDT and CDR2 is YYEEEE. The germline V and J ends were trimmed by 3 bases and 2 bases, with 12 bases remaining between them. The CDR3 is 14 amino acids. CDR3 DNA sequence: TGTGCCAGCAGCTGGGGGAGTAGGCCCTACGAGCAGTACTTC. As protein: CASSWGSRPYEQYF.

This rearrangement joins TRBV5-4 to TRBJ2-3, with 8 bases that match TRBD1. Germline V gives CDR1 SGHNT, CDR2 YYREEE (reference sequence). The ends lost 5 bases at V and 4 bases at J; junction bases unmatched: 6. The CDR3 contains 14 residues. CDR3 bases: TGTGCCAGCAGTACCGGGACAGGCTCAGATACGCAGTATTTT. Translated: CASSTGTGSDTQYF.

V and J are TRBV29-1 and TRBJ2-1; D is uncertain. Trimming cost V 7 bases and J 3 bases, with 19 bases left between them. Per the germline V gene, CDR1 is SQVTM and CDR2 is ANQGSEA. This CDR3 has 15 amino acids. This chain's CDR3 is CSAQGGHLHYNEQFF. In nucleotides, the CDR3 is TGCAGCGCCCAAGGTGGGCATCTACACTACAATGAGCAGTTCTTC.

The rearrangement links TRBV9 to TRBJ1-6; D is possibly TRBD1 (5 bases). CDR3 length equals 15 residues. Germline lookup yields CDR1 SGDLS and CDR2 YYNGEE. The V end lost 4 bases, the J end lost 7 bases, and 15 bases lay between the germline ends. The CDR3 spells CASSPTGTGNSPLHF. The DNA of the CDR3 is TGTGCCAGCAGCCCCACCGGGACTGGCAATTCACCCCTCCACTTT.

This chain connects TRBV5-6 to TRBJ2-3; D is uncertain. The V and J ends lost 5 bases and 4 bases respectively, with 11 bases between them. Per germline, CDR1 SGHDT and CDR2 YYEEEE. This CDR3 comprises 13 residues. This chain's CDR3 is CASSSGYPDTQYF. CDR3 nucleotide sequence: TGTGCCAGCAGTTCGGGCTACCCAGATACGCAGTATTTT. The full variable domain, completed using reference TRBV5-6 and TRBJ2-3, is DAGVTQSPTHLIKTRGQQVTLRCSPKSGHDTVSWYQQALGQGPQFIFQYYEEEERQRGNFPDRFSGHQFPNYSSELNVNALLLGDSALYLCASSSGYPDTQYFGPGTRLTVL.